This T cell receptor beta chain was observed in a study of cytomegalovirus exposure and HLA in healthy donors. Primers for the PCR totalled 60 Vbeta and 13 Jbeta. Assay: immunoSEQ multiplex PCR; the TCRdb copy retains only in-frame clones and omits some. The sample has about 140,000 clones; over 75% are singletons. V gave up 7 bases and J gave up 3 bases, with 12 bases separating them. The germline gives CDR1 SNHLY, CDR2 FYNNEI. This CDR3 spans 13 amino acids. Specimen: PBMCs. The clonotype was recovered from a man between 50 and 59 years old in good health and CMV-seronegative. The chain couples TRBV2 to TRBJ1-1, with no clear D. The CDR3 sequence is CASNPRLDTEAFF. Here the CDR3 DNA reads TGTGCCAGCAACCCTAGACTTGACACTGAAGCTTTCTTT.